The rows below give T cell receptor beta chains drawn from one sample of a study of OX40 agonist ivuxolimab in advanced cancers. This table comes from immunoSEQ multiplex PCR, and its TCRdb copy is limited to in-frame clones, with some not included. This sample has roughly 56,000 clones; 86% occur once, and the top ten carry more than 0.8%. The material sequenced was CD4+ or CD8+ T cells sorted from blood, taken in a trial of the OX40 agonist ivuxolimab. All receptors derive from an adult with an advanced solid tumor such as melanoma, head and neck, liver or kidney cancer. Each CDR3 is given with its conserved first and last residue. The D gene is left open where the match is weak. A row's size may be missing; if present it is once, few, many or a size class.

d_call,v_call,clone_size,j_call,cdr3_aa,cdr3_nt
NA,TRBV7-2,NA,TRBJ2-5,CASSTGLRETQYF,TGTGCCAGCAGCACCGGCCTTCGGGAGACCCAGTACTTC
TRBD2,TRBV29-1,NA,TRBJ2-1,CSVVLAGNEQFF,TGCAGCGTTGTTCTAGCGGGGAATGAGCAGTTCTTC
NA,TRBV6-1,NA,TRBJ1-5,CASSGQQNQPQHF,TGTGCCAGCAGTGGACAGCAAAATCAGCCCCAGCATTTT
TRBD2,TRBV9,NA,TRBJ2-3,CASSPRTSGRTDTQYF,TGTGCCAGCAGCCCGAGGACTAGCGGGAGGACAGATACGCAGTATTTT
NA,TRBV7-6,few,TRBJ2-7,CASSWDSYGGYEQYF,TGTGCCAGCAGCTGGGATTCGTACGGTGGCTACGAGCAGTACTTC
TRBD2,TRBV7-9,NA,TRBJ2-2,CASSLPLAVGELFF,TGTGCCAGCAGCTTACCTCTAGCGGTCGGGGAGCTGTTTTTT
TRBD1,TRBV4-2,NA,TRBJ1-5,CASSHIRDSGNQPQHF,TGTGCCAGCAGCCATATCCGGGACAGTGGCAATCAGCCCCAGCATTTT
NA,TRBV4-2,NA,TRBJ2-3,CASSQGPAESTDTQYF,TGTGCCAGCAGCCAAGGACCAGCGGAGAGCACAGATACGCAGTATTTT
TRBD1,TRBV5-4,once,TRBJ1-5,CASSAGQGSNQPQHF,TGTGCCAGCAGCGCGGGACAGGGAAGCAATCAGCCCCAGCATTTT
NA,TRBV2,NA,TRBJ2-1,CASSVKTIRGNEQFF,TGTGCCAGCAGTGTAAAGACGATACGGGGCAATGAGCAGTTCTTC
TRBD1,TRBV11-2,NA,TRBJ2-3,CASSLTPDRVGTDTQYF,TGTGCCAGCAGCTTAACCCCGGACAGGGTGGGCACAGATACGCAGTATTTT
NA,TRBV12-5,NA,TRBJ2-7,CASGHGTEQYF,TGTGCTAGTGGTCACGGGACCGAGCAGTACTTC
NA,TRBV4-1,NA,TRBJ1-3,CASSQVWLSGSGNTIYF,TGCGCCAGCAGCCAAGTCTGGTTATCCGGGTCTGGAAACACCATATATTTT
NA,TRBV5-6,once,TRBJ2-5,CASSLAGADETQYF,TGTGCCAGCAGCCTTGCTGGGGCCGATGAGACCCAGTACTTC
TRBD2,TRBV7-2,NA,TRBJ2-3,CASSLTSGAPDTQYF,TGTGCCAGCAGCCTAACTAGCGGGGCCCCAGATACGCAGTATTTT
TRBD2,TRBV5-1,NA,TRBJ2-5,CASSLLAGEMSPQYF,TGCGCCAGCAGCTTGCTAGCGGGGGAAATGAGTCCCCAGTACTTC
NA,TRBV27,NA,TRBJ2-1,CASSLEGHNEQFF,TGTGCCAGCAGTTTGGAAGGACACAATGAGCAGTTCTTC
TRBD2,TRBV10-3,NA,TRBJ2-6,CAITSGRAFGANVLTF,TGTGCCATCACTAGCGGGAGGGCCTTTGGGGCCAACGTCCTGACTTTC
NA,TRBV5-1,NA,TRBJ1-3,CASSLDRTAISGNTIYF,TGCGCCAGCAGCTTGGACCGGACGGCGATCTCTGGAAACACCATATATTTT
NA,TRBV2,NA,TRBJ2-5,CASSEGARGGETQYF,TGTGCCAGCAGTGAAGGGGCTAGAGGAGGAGAGACCCAGTACTTC
NA,TRBV5-1,NA,TRBJ2-1,CASSAGAGAAYNEQFF,TGCGCCAGCAGCGCTGGCGCAGGGGCTGCCTACAATGAGCAGTTCTTC
TRBD2,TRBV10-2,NA,TRBJ2-5,CASSWAPGLAVKETQYF,TGCGCCAGCAGTTGGGCTCCGGGACTAGCGGTTAAAGAGACCCAGTACTTC
TRBD1,TRBV11-1,once,TRBJ2-3,CASSFPDWTGPVDPDTQYF,TGTGCCAGCAGCTTTCCGGATTGGACAGGGCCGGTTGATCCAGATACGCAGTATTTT
TRBD2,TRBV18,NA,TRBJ2-3,CASSPRGAGGPDTQYF,TGTGCCAGCTCACCCCGGGGCGCGGGAGGGCCAGATACGCAGTATTTT
NA,TRBV6-1,NA,TRBJ2-7,CASSEDDVSYEQYF,TGTGCCAGCAGTGAAGACGACGTCTCCTACGAGCAGTACTTC
NA,TRBV16,once,TRBJ1-3,CASSQSQASGNTIYF,TGTGCCAGCAGCCAATCACAGGCCTCTGGAAACACCATATATTTT
NA,TRBV12-2,NA,TRBJ2-7,CASRSKTGYEQYF,TGTGCAAGTCGCTCAAAGACGGGTTACGAGCAGTACTTC
NA,TRBV10-3,NA,TRBJ2-7,CAISGGDSYEQYF,TGTGCCATCAGTGGGGGGGACTCCTACGAGCAGTACTTC
NA,TRBV7-2,NA,TRBJ2-3,CASSLAGGYTDTQYF,TGTGCCAGCAGCTTAGCGGGGGGATACACAGATACGCAGTATTTT
TRBD2,TRBV5-4,NA,TRBJ2-1,CASSPLAGGRPDEQFF,TGTGCCAGCAGCCCCTTAGCGGGGGGGCGGCCCGATGAGCAGTTCTTC
NA,TRBV5-1,NA,TRBJ2-3,CASSLGEVPGDTQYF,TGCGCCAGCAGCTTGGGGGAGGTCCCAGGAGATACGCAGTATTTT
TRBD1,TRBV23-1,NA,TRBJ1-5,CASSQRDRRQPQHF,TGCGCCAGCAGTCAACGGGACAGGAGGCAGCCCCAGCATTTT
NA,TRBV6-1,NA,TRBJ2-6,CASSEQDSGANVLTF,TGTGCCAGCAGTGAACAGGACTCTGGGGCCAACGTCCTGACTTTC
TRBD1,TRBV29-1,NA,TRBJ2-7,CSARGGQGSYEQYF,TGCAGCGCCCGAGGTGGACAGGGTTCCTACGAGCAGTACTTC
NA,TRBV29-1,NA,TRBJ2-2,CSVMESGTNTGELFF,TGCAGCGTTATGGAAAGCGGAACGAACACCGGGGAGCTGTTTTTT
NA,TRBV19,NA,TRBJ1-5,CASSIEWAGRGNQPQHF,TGTGCCAGTAGTATAGAATGGGCAGGGAGAGGCAATCAGCCCCAGCATTTT
TRBD1,TRBV6-1,NA,TRBJ1-6,CASSDEGAATASPLHF,TGTGCCAGCAGTGACGAGGGGGCAGCAACGGCATCACCCCTCCACTTT
TRBD2,TRBV14,NA,TRBJ2-3,CASSQVRGGWADTQYF,TGTGCCAGCAGCCAAGTTCGCGGGGGTTGGGCAGATACGCAGTATTTT
TRBD1,TRBV7-9,NA,TRBJ2-2,CASSIGTGTDYTGELFF,TGTGCCAGCAGCATAGGCACCGGGACAGACTACACCGGGGAGCTGTTTTTT
TRBD1,TRBV7-9,NA,TRBJ2-2,CASSRQGSRDTGELFF,TGTGCCAGCAGCAGACAGGGGTCGCGGGACACCGGGGAGCTGTTTTTT
NA,TRBV4-1,once,TRBJ2-3,CASSQDSGDTQYF,TGCGCCAGCAGCCAAGATTCGGGAGATACGCAGTATTTT
TRBD2,TRBV5-4,NA,TRBJ2-1,CASRTSGRALDNEQFF,TGTGCCAGCAGGACTAGCGGGAGGGCATTGGACAATGAGCAGTTCTTC
NA,TRBV2,NA,TRBJ2-7,CASSGARWGVAYEQYF,TGTGCCAGCAGTGGGGCCCGATGGGGGGTCGCCTACGAGCAGTACTTC
NA,TRBV7-9,NA,TRBJ1-1,CASSLRGMNTEAFF,TGTGCCAGCAGCTTAAGGGGGATGAACACTGAAGCTTTCTTT
TRBD1,TRBV11-2,NA,TRBJ1-2,CASSASGTGGFYGYTF,TGTGCCAGCAGCGCGTCCGGGACAGGGGGGTTCTATGGCTACACCTTC
NA,TRBV11-2,NA,TRBJ1-3,CASSLADRIVNTIYF,TGTGCCAGCAGCTTAGCCGACAGGATCGTAAACACCATATATTTT
TRBD2,TRBV2,once,TRBJ2-1,CASSFIGLAKNEQFF,TGTGCCAGCAGCTTCATCGGACTAGCTAAGAATGAACAGTTCTTC
NA,TRBV29-1,NA,TRBJ2-7,CSVEGQGIDEQYF,TGCAGCGTTGAAGGGCAGGGGATCGACGAGCAGTACTTC
NA,TRBV2,NA,TRBJ1-2,CASSESVQMAYGYTF,TGTGCCAGCAGTGAATCCGTTCAGATGGCCTATGGCTACACCTTC
NA,TRBV11-3,NA,TRBJ2-2,CASSELGANTGELFF,TGTGCCAGCAGCGAGCTGGGAGCGAACACCGGGGAGCTGTTTTTT
TRBD2,TRBV5-1,NA,TRBJ2-2,CASSLRTSGSGTGELFF,TGCGCCAGCAGCTTGAGGACTAGCGGGAGTGGCACCGGGGAGCTGTTTTTT
TRBD1,TRBV4-2,few,TRBJ2-5,CASSQTGTGRGETQYF,TGTGCCAGCAGCCAAACCGGGACAGGGAGGGGAGAGACCCAGTACTTC
NA,TRBV6-1,NA,TRBJ1-4,CASSEASGIQSEKLFF,TGTGCCAGCAGTGAAGCGTCAGGGATTCAGTCGGAAAAACTGTTTTTT
TRBD2,TRBV9,NA,TRBJ2-1,CASSGSAGGYNEQFF,TGTGCCAGCAGCGGTTCAGCGGGGGGCTACAATGAGCAGTTCTTC
NA,TRBV14,NA,TRBJ2-1,CASGAGSTGNEQFF,TGTGCCAGCGGTGCGGGTTCGACGGGGAATGAGCAGTTCTTC
TRBD2,TRBV6-1,NA,TRBJ2-3,CASSAGTSVTDTQYF,TGTGCCAGCAGTGCCGGGACTAGCGTCACAGATACGCAGTATTTT